Listed below are T cell receptor beta chains from one sample, sequenced in a study of OX40 agonist ivuxolimab in advanced cancers. The method was immunoSEQ multiplex PCR; TCRdb's version includes in-frame clones alone and lacks a portion of them. The table lists tens of thousands of clones, 88% of them singletons. The sequenced sample was CD4+ or CD8+ T cells sorted from blood, obtained in a trial of the OX40 agonist ivuxolimab. Every receptor here comes from an adult with an advanced solid tumor such as melanoma, head and neck, liver or kidney cancer. Both conserved end residues are part of each CDR3. A D gene is named only where the DNA matches it firmly. Size is stated for part of the rows, as once, few or many counts, or as a class when the clone is expanded.

cdr3_aa	cdr3_nt	clone_size	j_call	v_call	d_call
CASSTSGESGANVLTF	TGTGCCAGCAGCACAAGCGGTGAGAGCGGGGCCAACGTCCTGACTTTC	NA	TRBJ2-6	TRBV11-3	NA
CASRRNVGRGDTQYF	TGTGCCAGCAGACGAAACGTGGGCCGTGGAGATACGCAGTATTTT	NA	TRBJ2-3	TRBV25-1	NA
CASSDGGTGLDTQYF	TGTGCCAGCAGTGATGGGGGAACAGGTTTAGATACGCAGTATTTT	NA	TRBJ2-3	TRBV6-1	NA
CASRRSGGITDTQYF	TGTGCCAGCAGGCGGAGCGGCGGGATCACAGATACGCAGTATTTT	NA	TRBJ2-3	TRBV7-9	NA
CASSVRDRVNGYTF	TGCGCCAGCAGTGTACGGGACAGGGTGAATGGCTACACCTTC	NA	TRBJ1-2	TRBV10-2	TRBD1
CASSRPTGSNQPQHF	TGCGCCAGCAGCCGGCCGACAGGAAGCAATCAGCCCCAGCATTTT	NA	TRBJ1-5	TRBV4-1	NA
CASSRTGSYNEQFF	TGTGCCAGTAGCAGGACAGGTTCCTACAATGAGCAGTTCTTC	NA	TRBJ2-1	TRBV19	TRBD1
CASSIQTGSGHEQFF	TGTGCCAGTAGTATACAAACGGGATCTGGGCATGAGCAGTTCTTC	NA	TRBJ2-1	TRBV19	NA
CASSGRDRGKYF	TGCGCCAGCAGCGGCCGGGACAGGGGAAAGTATTTT	NA	TRBJ2-3	TRBV4-1	TRBD1
CASSLGLAVPDSGANVLTF	TGTGCCAGCAGCTTGGGACTAGCGGTACCTGACTCTGGGGCCAACGTCCTGACTTTC	NA	TRBJ2-6	TRBV11-2	TRBD2
CASSVAGTGIPEQFF	TGTGCCAGCAGCGTAGCCGGGACAGGGATTCCTGAGCAGTTCTTC	NA	TRBJ2-1	TRBV9	TRBD1
CASSLAPPNTEAFF	TGTGCCAGCAGTTTAGCACCCCCGAACACTGAAGCTTTCTTT	NA	TRBJ1-1	TRBV27	NA
CASSQWGQGNTEAFF	TGTGCCAGCAGCCAATGGGGACAGGGGAACACTGAAGCTTTCTTT	NA	TRBJ1-1	TRBV14	TRBD1
CSVQPRGNTGELFF	TGCAGCGTCCAACCCCGCGGGAACACCGGGGAGCTGTTTTTT	once	TRBJ2-2	TRBV29-1	NA
CASSLTGLAGGPLGNEQFF	TGTGCCAGCAGCCTGACTGGACTAGCGGGAGGTCCCCTCGGTAATGAGCAGTTCTTC	NA	TRBJ2-1	TRBV7-3	TRBD2
CASSFGPQGAWDSPLHF	TGTGCCAGCAGCTTTGGCCCACAGGGGGCCTGGGATTCACCCCTCCACTTT	once	TRBJ1-6	TRBV5-8	TRBD1
CASSLPGLAGGEQYF	TGTGCCAGCAGCTTGCCGGGACTAGCGGGAGGCGAGCAGTACTTC	NA	TRBJ2-7	TRBV5-5	TRBD2
CASSVATGGYNEQFF	TGTGCCAGCAGCGTAGCTACAGGGGGTTACAATGAGCAGTTCTTC	NA	TRBJ2-1	TRBV9	TRBD1
CASSHYTGTPAYEQYF	TGCGCCAGCAGCCATTATACCGGGACACCAGCCTACGAGCAGTACTTC	NA	TRBJ2-7	TRBV4-1	NA
CASRNSDGYTF	TGTGCCAGCAGAAACAGTGATGGCTACACCTTC	NA	TRBJ1-2	TRBV6-5	NA
CASSLGGLTYPDTQYF	TGCGCCAGCAGCCTGGGTGGACTAACATATCCAGATACGCAGTATTTT	NA	TRBJ2-3	TRBV5-1	NA
CASSEAGVGETQYF	TGCGCCAGCAGCGAAGCGGGAGTCGGGGAGACCCAGTACTTC	NA	TRBJ2-5	TRBV10-1	TRBD2
CASSFHTSGSGFYNEQFF	TGTGCCAGCAGCTTCCACACTAGCGGGAGTGGCTTCTACAATGAGCAGTTCTTC	NA	TRBJ2-1	TRBV5-6	TRBD2
CASSYSGAGTEAFF	TGTGCCAGCAGTTACTCAGGGGCCGGTACTGAAGCTTTCTTT	NA	TRBJ1-1	TRBV6-5	NA
CASSPRDTGGAGGYTF	TGTGCCAGCAGCCCTAGGGATACAGGGGGCGCCGGTGGCTACACCTTC	NA	TRBJ1-2	TRBV5-5	TRBD1
CASSLMGQGSGELFF	TGTGCTAGCAGCTTAATGGGACAGGGGTCCGGGGAGCTGTTTTTT	NA	TRBJ2-2	TRBV7-7	TRBD1
CASSLGWTYEQYF	TGTGCCAGTAGTTTGGGTTGGACCTACGAGCAGTACTTC	NA	TRBJ2-7	TRBV19	NA
CASSHPGTRNGEQFF	TGTGCCAGCAGCCATCCGGGGACTAGGAACGGTGAGCAGTTCTTC	NA	TRBJ2-1	TRBV27	TRBD2
CASSYAESNTEAFF	TGTGCCAGCAGTTACGCGGAGTCGAACACTGAAGCTTTCTTT	NA	TRBJ1-1	TRBV6-5	NA
CASRHQDEQFF	TGTGCCAGCAGACATCAAGATGAGCAGTTCTTC	once	TRBJ2-1	TRBV5-6	NA
CASSERAGENSPLHF	TGTGCCAGCAGTGAAAGGGCAGGGGAAAATTCACCCCTCCACTTT	NA	TRBJ1-6	TRBV2	NA
CATSLDRSNQPQHF	TGTGCCACCAGCTTGGACAGGTCCAATCAGCCCCAGCATTTT	NA	TRBJ1-5	TRBV15	TRBD1
CASSEGGSIYEQFF	TGTGCCAGCAGTGAGGGCGGGAGCATCTATGAGCAGTTCTTC	few	TRBJ2-1	TRBV2	TRBD2
CAWSFGIAGAYEQYF	TGTGCCTGGAGTTTCGGAATAGCGGGAGCCTACGAGCAGTACTTC	once	TRBJ2-7	TRBV30	TRBD2
CASSLLAGSGSYNEQFF	TGTGCCAGCAGCTTACTAGCGGGAAGCGGTTCCTACAATGAGCAGTTCTTC	many	TRBJ2-1	TRBV7-6	TRBD2
CASTPEGGTAEAFF	TGTGCCAGCACCCCCGAGGGGGGAACCGCTGAAGCTTTCTTT	NA	TRBJ1-1	TRBV27	NA
CASSLAPTDTQYF	TGTGCCAGCAGCTTAGCCCCCACAGATACGCAGTATTTT	once	TRBJ2-3	TRBV7-3	NA
CASSLESGIPYEQYF	TGTGCCAGCAGCTTGGAGAGCGGGATTCCCTACGAGCAGTACTTC	NA	TRBJ2-7	TRBV5-5	TRBD2